The 27 T cell receptor beta chains in this list originate from one sample, sequenced in a study of CD8 T cells in Susac syndrome. Random hexamers were used to reverse transcribe roughly 0.45 to 1 ug of RNA. TCRdb itself ran the immunoSEQ multiplex PCR reads through MiXCR, one entry per CDR3 protein. Of about 110,000 distinct CDR3 sequences listed, roughly 94% are singletons. Material: CD8+ T cells from PBMCs. The receptors shown here come from a human donor with Susac syndrome.

This chain links TRBV15 with TRBJ1-6, with 8 bases aligning to TRBD1. J gave up 11 bases and V 3 bases, and 6 bases lay outside the gene matches. CDR1 and CDR2 from the germline V gene are LNHNV and YYDKDF (reference sequence). CDR3 size: 14 residues. This CDR3 reads CATSRDRVDAPLHF. For the CDR3, the DNA is TGTGCCACCAGCAGGGACAGGGTTGATGCACCCCTCCACTTT. Supplemented by reference TRBV15 and TRBJ1-6, the full variable domain reads DAMVIQNPRYQVTQFGKPVTLSCSQTLNHNVMYWYQQKSSQAPKLLFHYYDKDFNNEADTPDNFQSRRPNTSFCFLDIRSPGLGDTAMYLCATSRDRVDAPLHFGNGTRLTVT.

This clonotype has just one count. The V and J genes are TRBV20-1 and TRBJ2-7; TRBD2 aligns across 13 bases. The CDR3 spans 15 residues. With 0 bases clipped from V and 7 bases from J, the junction kept 6 bases outside the gene matches. CDR1 is DFQATT and CDR2 is SNEGSKA in the germline V gene (reference sequence). The CDR3 region has the DNA TGCAGTGCTAGAGATCCGGGACTAGCGGGGTGGGAGCAGTACTTC. It yields the protein CSARDPGLAGWEQYF.

This clonotype is a singleton in its sample. The chain recombines TRBV28 with TRBJ2-7, with 7 bases aligning to TRBD1. V dropped 5 bases and J dropped 3; count of bases not matched to a gene: 7. This CDR3 spans 14 amino acids. Germline V gene lookup returns CDR1 MDHEN and CDR2 SYDVKM. Written as DNA, the CDR3 is TGTGCCAGCAGTAACAACAGGGGCAGCTACGAGCAGTACTTC. Its translation: CASSNNRGSYEQYF.

The V gene is TRBV20-1, the J gene TRBJ2-3; D remains unclear. The CDR3 runs 11 residues. V shed 6 bases and J shed 4 bases, with 8 bases lying between them. The V gene's germline CDR1 is DFQATT and CDR2 SNEGSKA (reference sequence). CDR3 protein: CSARESDTQYF. The CDR3 DNA sequence: TGCAGTGCGCGCGAATCAGATACGCAGTATTTT.

The genes are TRBV24-1 and TRBJ2-2, with D maybe TRBD1 (6 bases). Between the trimmed V and J ends, which lost 4 bases and 6 bases, there was a span of 20 bases. The CDR3 runs to 17 residues. The germline V gene encodes CDR1 KGHDR and CDR2 SFDVKD. The DNA of the CDR3 is TGTGCCACCAGTGAAAGTACCCAGGGGCTCGCGGCCGGGGAGCTGTTTTTT. Residues: CATSESTQGLAAGELFF.

The rearrangement uses TRBV9 and TRBJ2-3; D is undetermined. CDR3 length: 15 amino acids. V shed 3 bases and J shed 2 bases, with 13 bases lying between them. CDR1 is SGDLS, CDR2 YYNGEE, per germline. CDR3 nucleotide sequence: TGTGCCAGCAGCGGCCCGGGCGTCTCCACAGATACGCAGTATTTT. Its translation is CASSGPGVSTDTQYF.

V and J are TRBV7-6 and TRBJ1-1, with 7 bases aligning to TRBD1. V shed 5 bases and J 1 base; nucleotides not matched to a gene: 4. The CDR3 has 14 residues. Germline V lookup: CDR1 SGHVS, CDR2 FNYEAQ. CDR3 bases: TGTGCCAGCAGCCCAGGGGGTCCGAACACTGAAGCTTTCTTT. Its translation is CASSPGGPNTEAFF.

This clonotype came up once. The V call is TRBV12-3 or TRBV12-4, the J call TRBJ2-1; D ambiguous. Trimming removed 7 bases at V and 3 bases at J, with 7 bases between. This CDR3 is 12 amino acids long. The CDR3 nucleotides read TGTGCCAGCAACCGCCTCTACAATGAGCAGTTCTTC. This gives the protein CASNRLYNEQFF.

The count of this clonotype is one. V is TRBV20-1 and J is TRBJ2-1; D is undetermined. The CDR3 is 13 residues long. The V gene's germline CDR1 is DFQATT and CDR2 SNEGSKA (reference sequence). V was cut by 0 bases and J by 6 bases, with 9 bases left in between. The DNA of the CDR3 is TGCAGTGCTAGAGATAGGAAGGTCAATGAGCAGTTCTTC. Its translation is CSARDRKVNEQFF.

This clonotype was seen just once. The J gene is TRBJ2-7, the V gene TRBV12-5; a weak D match, TRBD1 (6 bases). The germline gives CDR1 LGHNT, CDR2 FRNRAP. V lost 4 bases to trimming and J lost 2 bases, with 21 bases between them. The CDR3 consists of 17 residues. The CDR3 DNA follows: TGTGCTAGTGGTTCTGGTCTAATTGAGACAGGAACCTACGAGCAGTACTTC. This translates into CASGSGLIETGTYEQYF.

The chain has TRBV28 and TRBJ2-7; D is perhaps TRBD2 (6 bases). The CDR3 sequence is 16 residues long. Trimming cost V 3 bases and J 0 bases, with 15 bases left between them. Germline V lookup: CDR1 MDHEN, CDR2 SYDVKM. Written as DNA, the CDR3 is TGTGCCAGCAGTTTTGGAACGGGGGATATCTCCTACGAGCAGTACTTC. Translated: CASSFGTGDISYEQYF.

This rearrangement joins TRBV20-1 to TRBJ1-1, with D possibly TRBD1 on 6 matching bases. The V end lost 5 bases, the J end lost 3 bases, and 28 bases lay between the germline ends. This CDR3 is built from 18 residues. CDR1 is DFQATT, CDR2 SNEGSKA, per germline (reference sequence). CDR3 coding DNA: TGCAGTGCTCCCAGCCCGGGGGGCGCAAAGTCCGGGGACACTGAAGCTTTCTTT. Residues: CSAPSPGGAKSGDTEAFF.

This clonotype has just a few counts. The CDR3 DNA reads TGTGCCAGCAGCCTTGGGGGGAGAGAGCAGTACTTC. Encoded protein: CASSLGGREQYF. The chain carries TRBV7-9 and TRBJ2-7, with D possibly matching TRBD2 (6 bases). The CDR3 spans 12 residues. The V gene lost 5 bases and the J gene lost 7 bases, with 12 bases spanning the gap. Per the germline V gene, CDR1 is SEHNR and CDR2 is FQNEAQ (reference sequence).

This chain uses TRBV6-5 with TRBJ1-2; D unclear. The germline V gene encodes CDR1 MNHEY and CDR2 SVGAGI. There are 13 residues in the CDR3. V was pared by 6 bases and J by 5 bases, with 13 bases between. For the CDR3, the DNA is TGTGCCAGCAGGCCCCAGGATAATTATGGCTACACCTTC. The encoded protein is CASRPQDNYGYTF.

This clonotype has only a few counts. The chain employs TRBV6-2 or TRBV6-3 and TRBJ2-1; 9 bases line up with TRBD2. The CDR3 runs to 13 residues. V trimming: 5 bases; J trimming: 6 bases; junction bases outside the gene matches: 2. Germline V gene sequence: CDR1 MNHEY, CDR2 SVGEGT. The CDR3 spells CASSLGLANEQFF. The CDR3 nucleotides are TGTGCCAGCAGTCTGGGACTAGCCAATGAGCAGTTCTTC.

This chain joins TRBV9 and TRBJ2-1; D assignment may be TRBD1 or TRBD2 (6 bases each). V lost 3 bases and J 5 bases, leaving 21 bases between the germline ends. The CDR3 spans 17 residues. In germline, CDR1 is SGDLS, CDR2 YYNGEE. The CDR3 nucleotides read TGTGCCAGCAGCGCTTTCGGTAGGGGGGCTTTCGACAATGAGCAGTTCTTC. Amino acids: CASSAFGRGAFDNEQFF.

The chain uses TRBV9 and TRBJ1-2, with D possibly being TRBD1 (6 bases). The CDR3 has 14 amino acids. V lost 4 bases to trimming and J lost 6 bases, with 16 bases between them. Germline V gene data show CDR1 as SGDLS and CDR2 as YYNGEE. The CDR3 loop reads CASSHPQGLNGYTF. The CDR3 bases are TGTGCCAGCAGCCATCCTCAGGGGCTCAATGGCTACACCTTC.

The chain has TRBV5-1 and TRBJ1-1; no definite D call. This CDR3 is 11 amino acids long. Germline CDR1 reads SGHRS; CDR2 reads YFSETQ. Deletions cut 4 bases from V and 7 bases from J, with 8 bases between. The CDR3 DNA reads as TGCGCCAGCAGCGGCAGTAATGAAGCTTTCTTT. It yields the protein CASSGSNEAFF.

The V call is TRBV5-1, the J call TRBJ1-5, with no clear D. Trimming cost V 5 bases and J 1 base, with 10 bases left between them. Germline V lookup: CDR1 SGHRS, CDR2 YFSETQ. The CDR3 runs 14 residues. The CDR3 region has the DNA TGCGCCAGCAGTCCTCTTGGGAGCAATCAGCCCCAGCATTTT. This translates into CASSPLGSNQPQHF.

The chain recombines TRBV5-1 with TRBJ1-1; D is unclear. The CDR3 spans 14 residues. V dropped 3 bases and J dropped 0 bases, with 9 bases sitting between them. The V gene's germline CDR1 is SGHRS and CDR2 YFSETQ. CDR3 loop: CASSWREMNTEAFF. CDR3 nucleotide sequence: TGCGCCAGCAGCTGGAGGGAAATGAACACTGAAGCTTTCTTT. The variable domain in full, with the rest retrieved from reference TRBV5-1 and TRBJ1-1, is KAGVTQTPRYLIKTRGQQVTLSCSPISGHRSVSWYQQTPGQGLQFLFEYFSETQRNKGNFPGRFSGRQFSNSRSEMNVSTLELGDSALYLCASSWREMNTEAFFGQGTRLTVV.

This chain links TRBV19 with TRBJ2-5; D possibly uses TRBD1 or TRBD2 (5 bases each). The CDR3 covers 14 residues. The ends were cut back, 3 bases at V and 0 bases at J, with 8 bases in the middle. Germline-derived CDR1 and CDR2 are LNHDA and SQIVND (reference sequence). The chain's CDR3 is CASSIGGYQETQYF. The CDR3 region has the DNA TGTGCCAGTAGTATTGGGGGTTACCAAGAGACCCAGTACTTC.

The chain links TRBV20-1 to TRBJ2-7; D remains ambiguous. The CDR3 consists of 15 residues. The germline V gene has CDR1 DFQATT and CDR2 SNEGSKA (reference sequence). Trimming cost V 0 bases and J 6 bases, with 18 bases left between them. In DNA form, the CDR3 reads TGCAGTGCTAGAGAGCCCACAAGGTACGACGGCGAGCAGTACTTC. Protein sequence: CSAREPTRYDGEQYF.

This chain joins TRBV9 and TRBJ1-2, with D tentatively TRBD1 (6 bases). This CDR3 is built from 15 residues. The germline V gene encodes CDR1 SGDLS and CDR2 YYNGEE. V was pared by 0 bases and J by 3 bases, with 12 bases between. This chain's CDR3 is CASSVGYRDDYGYTF. DNA for the CDR3: TGTGCCAGCAGCGTAGGGTACAGGGACGACTATGGCTACACCTTC.

This chain connects TRBV5-4 to TRBJ1-1; TRBD1 matches 7 bases. Germline V gene lookup returns CDR1 SGHNT and CDR2 YYREEE (reference sequence). There are 12 residues in the CDR3. V gave up 6 bases and J gave up 9 bases; unmatched junction bases: 8. The CDR3 region has the DNA TGTGCCAGCACCCTTATGGGACAGCAAGCTTTCTTT. The encoded protein is CASTLMGQQAFF.

V and J are TRBV9 and TRBJ2-7; TRBD2 is a possible D gene (6 bases). The CDR3 is made up of 14 amino acids. V lost 3 bases and J lost 3, with 13 bases in between. Germline CDR1 SGDLS, CDR2 YYNGEE. The CDR3 DNA is TGTGCCAGCAGCGGCGGGGACGGTTTCTACGAGCAGTACTTC. This codes for CASSGGDGFYEQYF.

V usage is TRBV24-1 and J usage is TRBJ2-1, with TRBD1 matching over 10 bases. The CDR3 contains 16 residues. V shed 2 bases, J shed 2 bases, and the junction held 2 bases outside the gene matches. In germline, CDR1 is KGHDR, CDR2 SFDVKD. The CDR3 DNA sequence: TGTGCCACCAGTGATTCCGGGACAGGGGCCTACAATGAGCAGTTCTTC. Its translation is CATSDSGTGAYNEQFF.

The genes are TRBV12-3 or TRBV12-4 and TRBJ2-1; 10 bases agree with TRBD2. The junction had 8 bases not matched to a gene; V was cut back by 2 bases and J by 7 bases. The CDR3 consists of 16 residues. DNA of the CDR3: TGTGCCAGCAGTTTAATCCCAAGCGGGGGGGTGAATGAGCAGTTCTTC. Its protein product is CASSLIPSGGVNEQFF.